The clone carrying this T cell receptor beta chain was counted a single time. This entry comes from a study of T cell responses to AZD1222 COVID-19 vaccine. Trimming at V came to 5 bases and at J to 8 bases, leaving 5 bases not matched to a gene. This CDR3 comprises 13 residues. Germline values: CDR1 SGHRS, CDR2 YFSETQ. Using immunoSEQ multiplex PCR, the repertoire was profiled, and TCRdb retains in-frame clones only, with some absent. This sample has 90,000 to 150,000 clones, with more than 80% found just once. The sequence was collected from an adult in good health. The rearrangement uses TRBV5-1 and TRBJ2-1, with 9 bases identical to TRBD1. Sequenced material: peripheral blood, taken on day 0 of AZD1222 vaccination. The CDR3 DNA is TGCGCCAGCAGAGGGACAGGGACCGATGAGCAGTTCTTC. Its protein product is CASRGTGTDEQFF.